Presented here are 9 T cell receptor beta chains from one specimen sequenced in a study of T-cell memory formation after mild COVID-19. TCRdb passed the 5' RACE reads through MiXCR, listing each CDR3 protein once. The sample yields some 300,000 distinct CDR3 sequences, 20% to 25% seen once. Sequencing used PBMCs or a T cell subset sorted from them (not recorded which). All receptors come from a man younger than 35 who had mild COVID-19 (a few samples of this study predate the infection). Cell type and time point are not known.

V and J are TRBV4-2 and TRBJ1-4; 7 bases fit TRBD1. The CDR3 contains 16 residues. Germline values: CDR1 LGHNA, CDR2 YNFKEQ. After removal of 0 bases from V and 5 bases from J, the junction contained 6 bases not matched to a gene. The CDR3 sequence is CASSQETGAKNEKLFF. The CDR3 DNA is TGTGCCAGCAGCCAAGAAACAGGGGCGAAAAATGAAAAACTGTTTTTT.

The chain combines TRBV5-5 with TRBJ2-7; possible D gene TRBD1, 6 bases. Germline CDR1 SGHKS, CDR2 YYEKEE (reference sequence). The V end lost 4 bases, the J end lost 4 bases, and 21 bases lay between the germline ends. The CDR3 extends over 16 amino acids. CDR3 nucleotide sequence: TGTGCCAGCAGCCTGGGGTTGGGCAGGGGACCGTACGAGCAGTACTTC. The encoded protein is CASSLGLGRGPYEQYF. The full variable domain, its missing parts supplied by reference TRBV5-5 and TRBJ2-7, is DAGVTQSPTHLIKTRGQQVTLRCSPISGHKSVSWYQQVLGQGPQFIFQYYEKEERGRGNFPDRFSARQFPNYSSELNVNALLLGDSALYLCASSLGLGRGPYEQYFGPGTRLTVT.

The rearrangement uses TRBV6-2 or TRBV6-3 and TRBJ1-1; the D gene is possibly TRBD1 (6 bases). This CDR3 is 12 amino acids long. From germline, CDR1 is MNHEY and CDR2 SVGEGT. V was clipped by 6 bases and J by 11 bases, with 16 bases between them. The CDR3 here is CASRTRDMEAFF. CDR3 coding DNA: TGTGCCAGCAGGACCAGGGACATGGAGGCTTTCTTT.

In this sample, this clonotype turned up a few times. The chain couples TRBV7-9 to TRBJ2-2; TRBD1 aligns across 10 bases. The CDR3 extends over 15 amino acids. Germline V gene lookup returns CDR1 SEHNR and CDR2 FQNEAQ (reference sequence). The trim removed 9 bases at V and 7 bases at J, leaving 11 bases unmatched. The CDR3 nucleotides read TGTGCCAGTCCGGCGGGGACAGGGGAACACGGGGAGCTGTTTTTT. Encoded protein: CASPAGTGEHGELFF.

This sequence joins TRBV2 and TRBJ2-6, with D unresolved. Trimming shortened V by 3 bases and J by 0 bases, and 3 bases separated the two germline ends. The length of the CDR3 is 14 residues. CDR1 is SNHLY and CDR2 is FYNNEI in the germline V gene. The CDR3 region is CASSELSGANVLTF. DNA for the CDR3: TGTGCCAGCAGTGAGCTCTCTGGGGCCAACGTCCTGACTTTC.

The chain recombines TRBV4-2 with TRBJ1-4; maybe TRBD1 (6 bases). The germline V gene has CDR1 LGHNA and CDR2 YNFKEQ. The CDR3 is 18 residues long. The V end was cut by 4 bases, the J end by 5 bases, with 23 bases between. The CDR3, as DNA: TGTGCCAGCAGCCGATCGGCGGGGGGCACGGTGTCGAATGAAAAACTGTTTTTT. Its translation: CASSRSAGGTVSNEKLFF.

The chain uses TRBV19 and TRBJ1-5; D remains ambiguous. This CDR3 has 14 amino acids. The V gene lost 5 bases and the J gene lost 2 bases, with 10 bases spanning the gap. CDR1 is LNHDA, CDR2 SQIVND, per germline (reference sequence). The CDR3 bases are TGTGCCAGTAGTTTTGGGTATGGCAATCAGCCCCAGCATTTT. Its translation is CASSFGYGNQPQHF.

The sample holds many counts of this clonotype. This sequence joins TRBV7-2 and TRBJ1-1; D gene ambiguous. The CDR3 sequence is 14 residues long. V was trimmed by 4 bases and J by 6 bases, leaving 15 bases between them. The germline V gene has CDR1 SGHTA and CDR2 FQGNSA. CDR3 loop: CASSSVIISAEAFF. The DNA for the CDR3 is TGTGCCAGCAGCTCGGTGATTATAAGCGCTGAAGCTTTCTTT.

This chain links TRBV12-3 or TRBV12-4 with TRBJ2-5, with TRBD2 as a possible D gene (5 bases). V was trimmed by 6 bases and J by 5 bases, leaving 13 bases between them. CDR3 length equals 13 residues. The chain's CDR3 is CASRLLEGETQYF. DNA of the CDR3: TGTGCCAGCAGATTACTCGAGGGCGAGACCCAGTACTTC.